A selection of T cell receptor beta chains follows, all from one sample in a study of beta chain features in type 1 diabetes. Generated by immunoSEQ multiplex PCR, the TCRdb table keeps only in-frame clones and is missing some. Among some 350,000 clones, 9.6% were seen once, and the ten largest hold about 0.6%. The sequencing input was central memory CD4+ T cells from blood. These receptors were collected from a man younger than 45 with type 1 diabetes. Both conserved end residues are part of each CDR3. The D gene is left open where the match is weak. The size of a clone is reported for some rows only, either as once, few or many, or as a class for expanded clones.

cdr3_aa: CASSLNGPGRKYNEQFF
cdr3_nt: TGTGCCAGCAGCTTAAATGGGCCCGGACGAAAGTACAATGAGCAGTTCTTC
j_call: TRBJ2-1
d_call: .
v_call: TRBV7-3
clone_size: many

cdr3_aa: CASKGNYGYTF
cdr3_nt: TGTGCCAGCAAGGGTAACTATGGCTACACCTTC
j_call: TRBJ1-2
d_call: .
v_call: TRBV28
clone_size: many

cdr3_aa: CASRRQGATGELFF
cdr3_nt: TGTGCCAGCAGGAGGCAGGGGGCAACCGGGGAGCTGTTTTTT
j_call: TRBJ2-2
d_call: TRBD1
v_call: TRBV14
clone_size: .

cdr3_aa: CASSVDRAHQPQHF
cdr3_nt: TGTGCCAGTAGTGTGGACAGGGCGCACCAGCCCCAGCATTTT
j_call: TRBJ1-5
d_call: TRBD1
v_call: TRBV19
clone_size: few

cdr3_aa: CASRPVYSGNTIYF
cdr3_nt: TGCGCCAGCAGGCCGGTTTACTCTGGAAACACCATATATTTT
j_call: TRBJ1-3
d_call: .
v_call: TRBV4-1
clone_size: few

cdr3_aa: CASSTQRRTATKAFF
cdr3_nt: TGTGCCAGCAGCACCCAACGCCGGACGGCCACTAAAGCTTTCTTT
j_call: TRBJ1-1
d_call: .
v_call: TRBV7-2
clone_size: many

cdr3_aa: CSVGGVDTNTGELFF
cdr3_nt: TGCAGCGTTGGGGGGGTCGACACGAACACCGGGGAGCTGTTTTTT
j_call: TRBJ2-2
d_call: .
v_call: TRBV29-1
clone_size: few

cdr3_aa: CASSLSGSAAGELFF
cdr3_nt: TGTGCCAGCAGCTTAAGCGGGAGCGCGGCCGGGGAGCTGTTTTTT
j_call: TRBJ2-2
d_call: TRBD2
v_call: TRBV7-2
clone_size: many

cdr3_aa: CASYTNYGYTF
cdr3_nt: TGTGCGAGCTATACTAACTATGGCTACACCTTC
j_call: TRBJ1-2
d_call: .
v_call: TRBV28
clone_size: .

cdr3_aa: CASSQDPSVNTGELLF
cdr3_nt: TGCGCCAGCAGCCAAGATCCTAGCGTTAACACCGGGGAGCTGCTTTTT
j_call: TRBJ2-2
d_call: .
v_call: TRBV4-1
clone_size: .

cdr3_aa: CSVGDTGGHEQYF
cdr3_nt: TGCAGCGTTGGGGACACGGGAGGTCACGAGCAGTACTTC
j_call: TRBJ2-7
d_call: .
v_call: TRBV29-1
clone_size: few

cdr3_aa: CASSMVFSYEQYF
cdr3_nt: TGTGCCAGTAGTATGGTTTTCTCCTACGAGCAGTACTTC
j_call: TRBJ2-7
d_call: .
v_call: TRBV19
clone_size: many

cdr3_aa: CASSYGTSSYNEQFF
cdr3_nt: TGTGCCAGCTCATACGGGACTTCGTCCTACAATGAGCAGTTCTTC
j_call: TRBJ2-1
d_call: .
v_call: TRBV18
clone_size: .

cdr3_aa: CAISGQSDEQYF
cdr3_nt: TGTGCCATCAGTGGCCAGTCCGACGAGCAGTACTTC
j_call: TRBJ2-7
d_call: .
v_call: TRBV10-3
clone_size: few

cdr3_aa: CAISIGQGGDTQYF
cdr3_nt: TGTGCCATCAGCATTGGACAGGGTGGAGATACGCAGTATTTT
j_call: TRBJ2-3
d_call: TRBD1
v_call: TRBV10-3
clone_size: few

cdr3_aa: CASSHVSYEQYF
cdr3_nt: TGTGCCAGCAGCCACGTCAGTTACGAGCAGTACTTC
j_call: TRBJ2-7
d_call: .
v_call: TRBV6-6
clone_size: .

cdr3_aa: CASSPRQGYGYTF
cdr3_nt: TGTGCCAGCAGCCCTCGACAGGGCTATGGCTACACCTTC
j_call: TRBJ1-2
d_call: TRBD1
v_call: TRBV13
clone_size: .